The clone carrying this T cell receptor beta chain was detected only a few times. Data came from immunoSEQ multiplex PCR; TCRdb stores just in-frame clones and leaves some out. The sample lists around 35,000 clones; around 82% were seen once. The germline gives CDR1 SGHNT, CDR2 YYREEE (reference sequence). CDR3 length equals 12 residues. V dropped 1 base and J dropped 11; count of bases not matched to a gene: 6. The data belong to a study of PD-L1 blockade in urothelial cancer. The sample's time point: pretreatment peripheral blood. Per patient, between 1 and 8 samples were collected at pretreatment and on-treatment time points.

The sequence was obtained from a man between 60 and 70 years old with urothelial cancer. Sequenced here: PBMCs, sampled around atezolizumab (anti-PD-L1) treatment. J is TRBJ2-7 and V is TRBV5-4; the match to TRBD1 covers 7 bases. Here the CDR3 DNA reads TGTGCCAGCAGCTTGACCAGGGGGACGGAGTACTTC. Protein product: CASSLTRGTEYF. Together with reference TRBV5-4 and TRBJ2-7, the CDR3 gives the full variable domain: ETGVTQSPTHLIKTRGQQVTLRCSSQSGHNTVSWYQQALGQGPQFIFQYYREEENGRGNFPPRFSGLQFPNYSSELNVNALELDDSALYLCASSLTRGTEYFGPGTRLTVT.